The TCR beta chain under discussion was sequenced for a study of CD8 T cells in ankylosing spondylitis. The germline CDR1 and CDR2 sequences are MNHEY and SVGAGI. The ends lost 5 bases at V and 4 bases at J; junction bases unmatched: 9. The CDR3 is 15 residues long. TCRdb reprocessed the 5' RACE reads with MiXCR, giving one entry per CDR3 protein. The repertoire includes a few hundred thousand distinct CDR3 sequences, roughly 10% of them detected once, and about 10% sits in the top ten. The sample comprised blood, either unsorted or a sorted T cell fraction (not recorded which). The V call is TRBV6-5, the J call TRBJ2-7, with 9 bases aligning to TRBD1. The TCR sequence derives from a female donor with ankylosing spondylitis or in good health (not recorded which). CDR3 sequence reads: CASSIPGQGPYEQYF. The CDR3 region has the DNA TGTGCCAGCAGTATACCGGGACAGGGTCCGTACGAGCAGTACTTC.